Following are 20 T cell receptor beta chains from one sample sequenced in a study of blood T cell repertoires in COVID-19. Sequencing used immunoSEQ multiplex PCR; TCRdb keeps in-frame clones, though not all of them. The top ten clones hold approximately 3.9% of a sample with about 120,000 clones, around 84% of them seen once. The sequencing sample was made of PBMCs or T cells enriched from blood (not recorded which). These receptors all come from a woman in her twenties or thirties who had recovered from COVID-19.

The rearrangement joins TRBV27 to TRBJ2-7; 7 positions match TRBD2. This CDR3 contains 14 residues. Looked up from germline, CDR1 is MNHEY and CDR2 is SMNVEV (reference sequence). V was clipped by 10 bases and J by 0 bases; unmatched bases: 9. The CDR3 spells CATRLAPLSYEQYF. In DNA form, the CDR3 reads TGTGCCACCCGACTAGCCCCTCTCTCCTACGAGCAGTACTTC.

The CDR3 loop reads CASSPTSGRYNEQFF. The CDR3, as DNA: TGTGCCAGCAGCCCGACTAGCGGGAGATACAATGAGCAGTTCTTC. The J gene is TRBJ2-1, the V gene TRBV28; TRBD2 aligns across 12 bases. Germline V CDR1 and CDR2: MDHEN, SYDVKM. The CDR3 sequence is 15 residues long. V dropped 6 bases and J dropped 4; count of bases not matched to a gene: 4. The full variable domain, completed using reference TRBV28 and TRBJ2-1, is DVKVTQSSRYLVKRTGEKVFLECVQDMDHENMFWYRQDPGLGLRLIYFSYDVKMKEKGDIPEGYSVSREKKERFSLILESASTNQTSMYLCASSPTSGRYNEQFFGPGTRLTVL.

J is TRBJ1-2 and V is TRBV5-1; perhaps TRBD1 as D (5 bases). Germline V gene data show CDR1 as SGHRS and CDR2 as YFSETQ. This CDR3 is built from 13 residues. The V gene lost 4 bases and the J gene lost 3 bases, with 10 bases spanning the gap. The chain's CDR3 is CASSASGDYGYTF. The CDR3 DNA is TGCGCCAGCAGCGCCTCGGGGGACTATGGCTACACCTTC.

The chain carries TRBV30 and TRBJ2-7; D might be TRBD2 (6 bases). Trimming cost V 0 bases and J 2 bases, with 8 bases left between them. The CDR3 has 13 residues. Germline CDR1 reads GTSNPN; CDR2 reads SVGIG (reference sequence). CDR3 coding DNA: TGTGCCTGGAGTGTAGCGGGTCCCTACGAGCAGTACTTC. Protein: CAWSVAGPYEQYF.

This chain joins TRBV19 and TRBJ1-1, with a tentative D call TRBD1 (5 bases). Trimming left V 2 bases short and J 0 bases short, with 7 bases between. The CDR3 has 14 amino acids. Germline V gives CDR1 LNHDA, CDR2 SQIVND (reference sequence). CDR3 in amino acids: CASSISRVNTEAFF. In DNA, the CDR3 is TGTGCCAGTAGTATAAGCAGGGTGAACACTGAAGCTTTCTTT.

The chain couples TRBV7-2 to TRBJ1-6, with D possibly matching TRBD1 (5 bases). Trimming took 4 bases from V and 9 from J, leaving 22 bases between them. The CDR3 is made up of 17 amino acids. Germline V gene data show CDR1 as SGHTA and CDR2 as FQGNSA. The CDR3 DNA reads TGTGCCAGCAGCTCTAGGGGTTTGGTAGGGTTGCGTTCACCCCTCCACTTT. It is translated as CASSSRGLVGLRSPLHF.

This chain connects TRBV9 to TRBJ1-3; D call uncertain. Between the trimmed V and J ends, which lost 3 bases and 2 bases, there was a span of 9 bases. Looked up from germline, CDR1 is SGDLS and CDR2 is YYNGEE. The CDR3 is made up of 14 amino acids. The CDR3 protein is CASSAGVAGNTIYF. As DNA, the CDR3 is TGTGCCAGCAGCGCCGGGGTTGCTGGAAACACCATATATTTT.

The gene calls are TRBV2 and TRBJ2-5; tentatively, D is TRBD1 (6 bases). CDR1 is SNHLY, CDR2 FYNNEI, per germline. The germline V and J ends were trimmed by 3 bases and 2 bases, with 10 bases remaining between them. The CDR3 sequence is 14 residues long. CDR3 DNA: TGTGCCAGCAGTGAGGGGGCAGGGCAAGAGACCCAGTACTTC. This sequence encodes CASSEGAGQETQYF.

The chain couples TRBV6-4 to TRBJ2-2; weak D call: TRBD2 (5 bases). The germline V gene has CDR1 MRHNA and CDR2 SNTAGT. The CDR3 runs 13 residues. Deletions cut 6 bases from V and 3 bases from J, with 8 bases between. The DNA of the CDR3 is TGTGCCAGCAGAGGAGGAGACACCGGGGAGCTGTTTTTT. This translates into CASRGGDTGELFF.

The rearrangement joins TRBV24-1 to TRBJ2-1; TRBD1 is a possible D gene (5 bases). CDR1 and CDR2 from the germline V gene are KGHDR and SFDVKD. The germline V and J ends were trimmed by 5 bases and 0 bases, with 7 bases remaining between them. The length of the CDR3 is 14 residues. The CDR3 coding sequence is TGTGCCACCAGTGGGCAGGGCTCCTACAATGAGCAGTTCTTC. It translates to CATSGQGSYNEQFF.

This chain uses TRBV19 with TRBJ2-2; D might be TRBD1 (5 bases). Trimming shortened V by 1 base and J by 3 bases, and 9 bases separated the two germline ends. The CDR3 has 15 amino acids. Germline-derived CDR1 and CDR2 are LNHDA and SQIVND (reference sequence). CDR3: CASSIVDTHTGELFF. The CDR3 bases are TGTGCCAGTAGTATAGTGGACACCCACACCGGGGAGCTGTTTTTT.

This clone is medium-sized in the sample. The J gene is TRBJ2-2, the V gene TRBV3-1 (or the pseudogene TRBV3-2), with D possibly being TRBD1 (6 bases). CDR1 LGHDT and CDR2 YNNKEL come from the germline V gene (reference sequence). V was pared by 0 bases and J by 0 bases, with 11 bases between. The CDR3 covers 17 residues. The DNA of the CDR3 is TGTGCCAGCAGCCAAGATAGGAAGGGGGCGAACACCGGGGAGCTGTTTTTT. Translation: CASSQDRKGANTGELFF.

The sample holds one count of this clone. V and J are TRBV28 and TRBJ2-3; 7 bases align to TRBD2. The CDR3 extends over 15 amino acids. With 6 bases clipped from V and 6 bases from J, the junction kept 12 bases outside the gene matches. From germline, CDR1 is MDHEN and CDR2 SYDVKM. CDR3 in DNA: TGTGCCAGCAGCAGGGTGGGGAGGCGGGGGGATACGCAGTATTTT. Its translation: CASSRVGRRGDTQYF.

The chain employs TRBV7-3 and TRBJ2-2; 7 positions match TRBD2. Per germline, CDR1 SGHTA and CDR2 FQGTGA. The length of the CDR3 is 16 residues. V shed 6 bases, J shed 1 base, and the junction held 8 bases outside the gene matches. The CDR3 spells CASRLTASGNTGELFF. DNA of the CDR3: TGTGCCAGCAGGCTAACGGCTAGCGGGAACACCGGGGAGCTGTTTTTT.

This rearrangement joins TRBV27 to TRBJ2-2; a possible D gene is TRBD1 (7 bases). Germline V gene sequence: CDR1 MNHEY, CDR2 SMNVEV (reference sequence). V was trimmed by 3 bases and J by 5 bases, leaving 13 bases between them. CDR3 length: 15 amino acids. The CDR3 DNA reads as TGTGCCAGCAGTTTCGGAGGGGGCAGGACCGGGGAGCTGTTTTTT. This codes for CASSFGGGRTGELFF.

This chain joins TRBV2 and TRBJ1-2; D remains ambiguous. Trimming took off 6 bases at V and 4 bases at J, with 18 bases between the two ends. The CDR3 sequence is 15 residues long. Looked up from germline, CDR1 is SNHLY and CDR2 is FYNNEI. Written as DNA, the CDR3 is TGTGCCAGCAGCCCCAATGGGAGGTCTAGCTATGGCTACACCTTC. This sequence encodes CASSPNGRSSYGYTF.

The chain joins TRBV6-6 to TRBJ1-3; tentative D call: TRBD1 (5 bases). Germline CDR1 reads MNHNY; CDR2 reads SVGAGI (reference sequence). The CDR3 length is 14 residues. V lost 7 bases, J lost 3 bases, and 13 bases lay in between. The DNA for the CDR3 is TGTGCCAGCAAAACCCCGGGGGATGGAAACACCATATATTTT. Protein product: CASKTPGDGNTIYF.

This chain links TRBV7-6 with TRBJ2-1; the match to TRBD2 covers 9 bases. Germline V gene data show CDR1 as SGHVS and CDR2 as FNYEAQ. V was pared by 4 bases and J by 4 bases, with 14 bases of the junction left unmatched. The length of the CDR3 is 18 residues. In DNA form, the CDR3 reads TGTGCCAGCAGCTCGTTGCTAGCGGGACCCCCCCCTTACAATGAGCAGTTCTTC. Protein sequence: CASSSLLAGPPPYNEQFF.

The chain uses TRBV5-8 and TRBJ2-7; 7 bases are shared with TRBD2. With V trimmed by 4 bases and J by 5 bases, 12 bases remained unmatched. Germline V gene data show CDR1 as SGHTS and CDR2 as YDEGEE. CDR3 length: 15 residues. The CDR3 protein is CASSRRRTGGHEQYF. CDR3 nucleotides: TGTGCCAGCAGCCGACGCCGAACGGGAGGACACGAGCAGTACTTC.

The chain uses TRBV6-4 and TRBJ1-5; a weak D match, TRBD1 (6 bases). The germline V gene has CDR1 MRHNA and CDR2 SNTAGT. The CDR3 contains 15 residues. The V end lost 5 bases, the J end lost 1 base, and 12 bases lay between the germline ends. The CDR3 loop is CASSHRVRSNQPQHF. The DNA of the CDR3 is TGTGCCAGCAGTCACAGGGTAAGGAGCAATCAGCCCCAGCATTTT.